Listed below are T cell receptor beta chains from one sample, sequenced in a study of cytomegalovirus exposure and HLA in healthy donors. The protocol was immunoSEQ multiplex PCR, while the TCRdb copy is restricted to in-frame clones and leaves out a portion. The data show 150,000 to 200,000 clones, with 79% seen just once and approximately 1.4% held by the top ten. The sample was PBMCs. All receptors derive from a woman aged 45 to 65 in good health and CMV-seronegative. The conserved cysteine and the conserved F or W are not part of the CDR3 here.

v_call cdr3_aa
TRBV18 ASSQSTDTQY
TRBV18 ASSPLPGQGKEKLF
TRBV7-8 ASSPRGQLPYEQY
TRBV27 ASSPRRQGGTEAF
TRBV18 ASSPLEMTKNIQY
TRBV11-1 ASRDRGGYGYT
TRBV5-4 ASSLGGGAPSGNTIY
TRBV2 ASSGGTAYNSPLH
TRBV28 AIRGGGPSGRMYEQF
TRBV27 ASSPGTGVGGRRSFNEQF
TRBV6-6 ASSYGRVNTDTQY
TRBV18 ASSTGAGGKGSTEAF
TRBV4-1 ASSQANRGTSYEQY
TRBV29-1 SVEGLRGNYGYT
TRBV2 ASSVLASTPRGEQY
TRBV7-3 ASSPGTGGTEAF
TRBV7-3 ASSQGTDTQY
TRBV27 ASGDRGAYEQY
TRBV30 AWRPGAGSTDTQY
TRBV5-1 ASSLWTGGGLGHIDTQY
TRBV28 ASSLELQGRKQY
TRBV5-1 ASSLVDRVHEQY
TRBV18 ASSPSQGAGEAF
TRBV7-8 ATSRTGSHRNEKLF
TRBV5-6 ASSLLRGWDTEAF
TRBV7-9 ATGGTGRETQY
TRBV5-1 ASSPGQGFGGAYEQY
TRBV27 ASSLVGVSNQPQH
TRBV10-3 AIRAGGPDTQY
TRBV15 ATSSPPGLADYNEQF
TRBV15 ATSRTDRFGLTDTQY
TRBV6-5 ASRWTSSPNIQY
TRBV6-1 ASSREQSSNQPQH
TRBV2 ASSRFSGESNQPQH
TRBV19 ASKGQGLPYNEQF
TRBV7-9 SSSLDPGNTEAF
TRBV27 ASSLSVTYSYEQY
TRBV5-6 ASSSLLKLEQY
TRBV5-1 ASSPRTWTHFNTEAF
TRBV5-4 ASSPGTGDPVVGELF
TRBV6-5 ASRTRAGNEQF
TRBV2 ASSDQGTDTQY
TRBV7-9 ASSLVGTGGRSYT
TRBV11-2 ASSTGGETQY
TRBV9 ASSSTNTGELF
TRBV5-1 ASSLELQGREAF
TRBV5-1 ASSSDRGSYEQY
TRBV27 ASAAGTGVSEQY
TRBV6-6 ASQDSNYGYT
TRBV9 ASSVAGKNTEAF
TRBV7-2 ASSEEDRPWSGYT
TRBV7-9 ASSQGGGRMDGYT